A selection of T cell receptor beta chains follows, all from one sample in a study of T cell responses to AZD1222 COVID-19 vaccine. Data came from immunoSEQ multiplex PCR; TCRdb stores just in-frame clones and leaves some out. The sample lists 85,000 to 90,000 clones; 88% were seen once. Sequenced here: peripheral blood, sampled on day 0 of AZD1222 vaccination. The receptors derive from an adult in good health. The CDR3 runs from the conserved cysteine through the conserved F or W. Each record gives: J gene, V gene, D gene, CDR3 length, CDR3 protein. D genes are given only for firm matches.

J gene: TRBJ2-5; V gene: TRBV4-2; D gene: .; CDR3 length: 14; CDR3 protein: CASSQGTGEETQYF
J gene: TRBJ1-5; V gene: TRBV19; D gene: TRBD1; CDR3 length: 15; CDR3 protein: CASSRDRGLGQPQHF
J gene: TRBJ2-3; V gene: TRBV13; D gene: TRBD2; CDR3 length: 16; CDR3 protein: CASSARGSGRSDTQYF
J gene: TRBJ2-1; V gene: TRBV10-3; D gene: TRBD2; CDR3 length: 16; CDR3 protein: CAISESGSSGSVEQFF
J gene: TRBJ1-3; V gene: TRBV30; D gene: .; CDR3 length: 14; CDR3 protein: CAWTHGPGRNTIYF
J gene: TRBJ1-5; V gene: TRBV6-1; D gene: TRBD1; CDR3 length: 15; CDR3 protein: CASSEDRGTYQPQHF
J gene: TRBJ2-1; V gene: TRBV10-3; D gene: TRBD2; CDR3 length: 16; CDR3 protein: CAISGGLAGAYNEQFF
J gene: TRBJ1-2; V gene: TRBV19; D gene: .; CDR3 length: 15; CDR3 protein: CASRTTGPSIYGYTF
J gene: TRBJ1-3; V gene: TRBV18; D gene: .; CDR3 length: 17; CDR3 protein: CASSPKTAGARGNTIYF
J gene: TRBJ2-7; V gene: TRBV28; D gene: TRBD1; CDR3 length: 14; CDR3 protein: CASSMRTGKNEQYF
J gene: TRBJ2-7; V gene: TRBV7-9; D gene: .; CDR3 length: 13; CDR3 protein: CASSSTRDYAQYF
J gene: TRBJ2-7; V gene: TRBV6-5; D gene: TRBD1; CDR3 length: 15; CDR3 protein: CASSYSGTGAFEQYF
J gene: TRBJ2-2; V gene: TRBV28; D gene: TRBD2; CDR3 length: 16; CDR3 protein: CASSLLQTSSPGELFF
J gene: TRBJ2-5; V gene: TRBV3-1/TRBV3-2; D gene: TRBD1; CDR3 length: 17; CDR3 protein: CASSQSGTGMLRETQYF
J gene: TRBJ2-3; V gene: TRBV12-3/TRBV12-4; D gene: .; CDR3 length: 11; CDR3 protein: CASSTGTSGYF
J gene: TRBJ2-3; V gene: TRBV5-1; D gene: .; CDR3 length: 15; CDR3 protein: CASSLEGRLIDTQYF
J gene: TRBJ2-5; V gene: TRBV3-1/TRBV3-2; D gene: .; CDR3 length: 12; CDR3 protein: CASPGGEETQYF
J gene: TRBJ2-2; V gene: TRBV6-2/TRBV6-3; D gene: .; CDR3 length: 13; CDR3 protein: CASSFISSGELFF
J gene: TRBJ1-5; V gene: TRBV19; D gene: TRBD1; CDR3 length: 17; CDR3 protein: CASSIGGTGVLNQPQHF
J gene: TRBJ1-1; V gene: TRBV27; D gene: TRBD1; CDR3 length: 14; CDR3 protein: CASTKQGAFTEAFF
J gene: TRBJ1-1; V gene: TRBV2; D gene: TRBD1; CDR3 length: 14; CDR3 protein: CASSEAGGGTEAFF
J gene: TRBJ2-3; V gene: TRBV11-2; D gene: TRBD1; CDR3 length: 19; CDR3 protein: CASSLRRDGTGGSTDTQYF
J gene: TRBJ1-1; V gene: TRBV7-2; D gene: TRBD1; CDR3 length: 13; CDR3 protein: CASSPGQGTEAFF
J gene: TRBJ1-1; V gene: TRBV5-1; D gene: TRBD1; CDR3 length: 14; CDR3 protein: CASSLTGEVTEAFF
J gene: TRBJ2-7; V gene: TRBV4-1; D gene: TRBD2; CDR3 length: 15; CDR3 protein: CASSSGLAGTYEQYF
J gene: TRBJ1-4; V gene: TRBV4-1; D gene: .; CDR3 length: 15; CDR3 protein: CASSQEQETNEKLFF
J gene: TRBJ2-7; V gene: TRBV6-1; D gene: .; CDR3 length: 16; CDR3 protein: CASSDFPSTIFYEQYF
J gene: TRBJ1-2; V gene: TRBV3-1/TRBV3-2; D gene: .; CDR3 length: 13; CDR3 protein: CASSQDQGRGYTF
J gene: TRBJ2-7; V gene: TRBV25-1; D gene: .; CDR3 length: 14; CDR3 protein: CASRETGTMGEQYF
J gene: TRBJ2-7; V gene: TRBV5-6; D gene: .; CDR3 length: 17; CDR3 protein: CASSLDGLASLASEQYF
J gene: TRBJ2-3; V gene: TRBV29-1; D gene: TRBD1; CDR3 length: 14; CDR3 protein: CSVLRQGGTDTQYF
J gene: TRBJ2-2; V gene: TRBV4-1; D gene: .; CDR3 length: 16; CDR3 protein: CASSQESGTVDGELFF
J gene: TRBJ2-1; V gene: TRBV24-1; D gene: .; CDR3 length: 12; CDR3 protein: CATSDNHNEQFF
J gene: TRBJ1-5; V gene: TRBV28; D gene: .; CDR3 length: 14; CDR3 protein: CASSLTGFGQPQHF
J gene: TRBJ2-1; V gene: TRBV24-1; D gene: TRBD2; CDR3 length: 16; CDR3 protein: CATSETSASSYNEQFF
J gene: TRBJ2-3; V gene: TRBV3-1/TRBV3-2; D gene: TRBD2; CDR3 length: 16; CDR3 protein: CASTLTSGSSTDTQYF
J gene: TRBJ2-7; V gene: TRBV27; D gene: .; CDR3 length: 13; CDR3 protein: CASRFSDSYEQYF
J gene: TRBJ1-4; V gene: TRBV4-2; D gene: .; CDR3 length: 17; CDR3 protein: CASSQLLRLATNEKLFF
J gene: TRBJ2-7; V gene: TRBV2; D gene: TRBD2; CDR3 length: 13; CDR3 protein: CASSGTSGDEQYF
J gene: TRBJ2-2; V gene: TRBV5-6; D gene: TRBD1; CDR3 length: 15; CDR3 protein: CASSGTEADTGELFF
J gene: TRBJ1-5; V gene: TRBV10-3; D gene: .; CDR3 length: 16; CDR3 protein: CAISEGTPGGSQPQHF
J gene: TRBJ2-2; V gene: TRBV4-3; D gene: .; CDR3 length: 16; CDR3 protein: CASSQDLSGNTGELFF
J gene: TRBJ1-6; V gene: TRBV2; D gene: TRBD1; CDR3 length: 14; CDR3 protein: CATTTTGGYSPLHF
J gene: TRBJ2-1; V gene: TRBV28; D gene: .; CDR3 length: 15; CDR3 protein: CASSLVRQGDDEQFF
J gene: TRBJ2-1; V gene: TRBV7-3; D gene: .; CDR3 length: 13; CDR3 protein: CASSPRDGGKQFF
J gene: TRBJ2-3; V gene: TRBV2; D gene: .; CDR3 length: 14; CDR3 protein: CASSTRNGTDTQYF
J gene: TRBJ2-3; V gene: TRBV28; D gene: TRBD1; CDR3 length: 15; CDR3 protein: CASSTLGQGSDTQYF
J gene: TRBJ2-1; V gene: TRBV11-2; D gene: .; CDR3 length: 15; CDR3 protein: CASSLVSGVSDEQFF
J gene: TRBJ2-7; V gene: TRBV27; D gene: .; CDR3 length: 15; CDR3 protein: CASSLSPGRPAAQYF
J gene: TRBJ1-5; V gene: TRBV4-1; D gene: .; CDR3 length: 13; CDR3 protein: CASSQTGDQPQHF
J gene: TRBJ1-2; V gene: TRBV29-1; D gene: .; CDR3 length: 11; CDR3 protein: CSVHLANGYTF
J gene: TRBJ1-2; V gene: TRBV5-4; D gene: .; CDR3 length: 15; CDR3 protein: CASSLYHREDYGYTF
J gene: TRBJ1-5; V gene: TRBV28; D gene: .; CDR3 length: 12; CDR3 protein: CASSWGNQPQHF